This entry is about one T cell receptor beta chain. The antigen is unknown. Clones were sequenced by immunoSEQ multiplex PCR, and TCRdb holds only the in-frame ones, with some missing. The sample holds approximately 160,000 clones, approximately 89% seen once. Germline assignment: CDR1 MNHNY and CDR2 SVGAGI (reference sequence). CDR3 length: 16 residues. V was trimmed by 6 bases and J by 2 bases, leaving 17 bases between them. The data were obtained in a study of cytomegalovirus exposure and HLA in healthy donors. Study-level results: The study designated about 160 TCR beta chains cytomegalovirus-associated. First-cohort TCR clusters were later found to tend to co-occur in the 90 to 150 validation repertoires.

This sequence joins TRBV6-6 and TRBJ2-1; D may be TRBD1 (6 bases). The sequenced sample consisted of PBMCs. The TCR originated in a man aged 18 to 35 in good health and CMV-seropositive. The CDR3 nucleotides read TGTGCCAGCAGCCCTCGTGGGGGCATAACCTACAATGAGCAGTTCTTC. This codes for CASSPRGGITYNEQFF.